The 32 T cell receptor beta chains given below trace back to one sample, sequenced in a study of somatic mutations in cytotoxic T cells in rheumatoid arthritis. Sequencing was performed with immunoSEQ multiplex PCR; in TCRdb, only in-frame clones are kept and a portion is missing. The sample records about 20,000 clones, 85% being singletons. Specimen: CD8+ T cells sorted from blood. Receptor source: a woman in her thirties or forties with rheumatoid arthritis.

The count of this clone is one. This chain connects TRBV6-1 to TRBJ2-1; D might be TRBD2 (5 bases). Trimming removed 6 bases from V and 13 bases from J, with 13 bases in between. The CDR3 runs 11 residues. The germline gives CDR1 MNHNS, CDR2 SASEGT. Written as DNA, the CDR3 is TGTGCCAGCAGCCCTCTGAGGGATCAGTTCTTC. It yields the protein CASSPLRDQFF.

The chain joins TRBV5-1 to TRBJ2-1, with 10 nucleotides matching TRBD2. Germline V gene data show CDR1 as SGHRS and CDR2 as YFSETQ. V lost 0 bases and J lost 5; bases outside the gene matches: 11. The CDR3 is made up of 18 amino acids. CDR3 DNA: TGCGCCAGCAGCTTGGAGTTTGGGCTAGCGGGAGTGAACAATGAGCAGTTCTTC. This gives the protein CASSLEFGLAGVNNEQFF.

The V and J genes are TRBV6-5 and TRBJ2-5, with a weak D call TRBD2 (6 bases). Trimming took 2 bases from V and 5 from J, leaving 9 bases between them. The V gene's germline CDR1 is MNHEY and CDR2 SVGAGI. This CDR3 has 13 amino acids. This CDR3 reads CASSYAGWETQYF. The DNA for the CDR3 is TGTGCCAGCAGTTACGCGGGATGGGAGACCCAGTACTTC.

This chain links TRBV27 with TRBJ2-3; no definite D call. Germline assignment: CDR1 MNHEY and CDR2 SMNVEV (reference sequence). The V end was cut by 5 bases, the J end by 0 bases, with 12 bases between. The CDR3 covers 15 residues. The CDR3 DNA reads TGTGCCAGCAGTCCGGTCCGTTCCAGCACAGATACGCAGTATTTT. Translating gives CASSPVRSSTDTQYF.

The chain uses TRBV13 and TRBJ2-3; 8 positions match TRBD2. Trimming took 5 bases from V and 9 from J; bases not matched to a gene: 7. This CDR3 comprises 13 residues. The germline V gene encodes CDR1 PRHDT and CDR2 FYEKMQ (reference sequence). CDR3 DNA sequence: TGTGCCAGCAGCCCCCGGGGACTAGACACGCAGTATTTT. As protein: CASSPRGLDTQYF.

The CDR3 nucleotides read TGTGCCAGCAGCACCTGGACAGGGGGGTCCGGGGAGCTGTTTTTT. Its protein product is CASSTWTGGSGELFF. The rearrangement links TRBV7-9 to TRBJ2-2; 10 bases map to TRBD1. Unmatched junction bases numbered 6, after V lost 5 bases and J lost 6 bases. The CDR3 runs 15 residues. Germline CDR1 and CDR2: SEHNR and FQNEAQ (reference sequence).

The rearrangement uses TRBV9 and TRBJ2-3, with 10 bases that match TRBD1. The CDR3 loop spans 18 amino acids. The ends lost 4 bases at V and 0 bases at J; junction bases unmatched: 11. From germline, CDR1 is SGDLS and CDR2 YYNGEE. The CDR3 DNA is TGTGCCAGCAGCCCCCCCGTGGGGACAGGGGTTAGCACAGATACGCAGTATTTT. Translating it yields CASSPPVGTGVSTDTQYF.

This clone was observed a single time. The V call is TRBV11-2, the J call TRBJ2-7; TRBD1 aligns across 7 bases. The CDR3 covers 14 residues. CDR1 and CDR2 from the germline V gene are SGHAT and FQNNGV. The V gene end was trimmed by 1 base and the J gene end by 7 bases; junction bases not matched to a gene: 7. CDR3 protein: CASSLAGTALEQYF. The CDR3 nucleotides are TGTGCCAGCAGCTTAGCCGGGACAGCCCTGGAGCAGTACTTC.

J is TRBJ1-4 and V is TRBV27; D uncertain. From germline, CDR1 is MNHEY and CDR2 SMNVEV (reference sequence). The CDR3 totals 15 residues. Trimming removed 0 bases at V and 3 bases at J, with 8 bases between. The DNA for the CDR3 is TGTGCCAGCAGTTTATCGGCCGGGTCTAATGAAAAACTGTTTTTT. Translated: CASSLSAGSNEKLFF.

This clone was seen more than once but under ten times. The rearrangement links TRBV9 to TRBJ1-5; TRBD1 matches at 11 bases. V lost 0 bases to trimming and J lost 7 bases; unmatched junction nucleotides: 3. This CDR3 has 15 amino acids. Germline V gives CDR1 SGDLS, CDR2 YYNGEE. The CDR3 coding sequence is TGTGCCAGCAGCGTAGGTGGGACAGGGGGGCAGCCCCAGCATTTT. It yields the protein CASSVGGTGGQPQHF. The full variable domain, in which reference TRBV9 and TRBJ1-5 provide the parts outside the CDR3, is DSGVTQTPKHLITATGQRVTLRCSPRSGDLSVYWYQQSLDQGLQFLIQYYNGEERAKGNILERFSAQQFPDLHSELNLSSLELGDSALYFCASSVGGTGGQPQHFGDGTRLSIL.

The chain combines TRBV9 with TRBJ2-7, with D possibly being TRBD2 (6 bases). CDR3 size: 14 residues. Germline V gene lookup returns CDR1 SGDLS and CDR2 YYNGEE. V was pared by 0 bases and J by 7 bases, with 14 bases between. The CDR3 loop reads CASSVGGDGGEQYF. CDR3 in DNA: TGTGCCAGCAGCGTAGGAGGAGATGGGGGGGAGCAGTACTTC.

The gene calls are TRBV7-9 and TRBJ2-2, with D maybe TRBD1 (5 bases). V shed 5 bases and J shed 4 bases, with 17 bases lying between them. The CDR3 is 16 residues long. The V gene's germline CDR1 is SEHNR and CDR2 FQNEAQ (reference sequence). DNA for the CDR3: TGTGCCAGCAGCCCGGAAATCCAGGGTGGCACCGGGGAGCTGTTTTTT. Protein sequence: CASSPEIQGGTGELFF.

CDR3 in DNA: TGTGCCAGCAGTTCCGTCTGGGGCGGGGGGGCCGCCTACAATGAGCAGTTCTTC. Residues: CASSSVWGGGAAYNEQFF. This chain joins TRBV28 and TRBJ2-1; 9 bases match TRBD2. There are 18 residues in the CDR3. Trimming at V came to 4 bases and at J to 2 bases, leaving 12 bases not matched to a gene. Germline CDR1 and CDR2: MDHEN and SYDVKM. Full variable domain (rest looked up from reference TRBV28 and TRBJ2-1): DVKVTQSSRYLVKRTGEKVFLECVQDMDHENMFWYRQDPGLGLRLIYFSYDVKMKEKGDIPEGYSVSREKKERFSLILESASTNQTSMYLCASSSVWGGGAAYNEQFFGPGTRLTVL.

This chain joins TRBV5-6 and TRBJ1-2; no clear D gene. The V end was cut by 4 bases, the J end by 5 bases, with 12 bases between. Germline V gene data show CDR1 as SGHDT and CDR2 as YYEEEE. The CDR3 sequence is 13 residues long. This CDR3 is CASSPGNVYGYTF. CDR3 sequence (DNA): TGTGCCAGCAGCCCTGGCAACGTATATGGCTACACCTTC.

This clone appeared a single time. V and J are TRBV30 and TRBJ2-1; the D gene is possibly TRBD1 (5 bases). The CDR3 extends over 13 amino acids. V gave up 2 bases and J gave up 9 bases, with 14 bases separating them. CDR1 GTSNPN and CDR2 SVGIG come from the germline V gene (reference sequence). In nucleotides, the CDR3 is TGTGCCTGGAGTAATAGTGGGGCAGGTGAGCAGTTCTTC. Protein: CAWSNSGAGEQFF.

V usage is TRBV11-2 and J usage is TRBJ2-2; a possible D gene is TRBD2 (6 bases). The germline V and J ends were trimmed by 5 bases and 6 bases, with 10 bases remaining between them. CDR3 length: 13 residues. Germline-derived CDR1 and CDR2 are SGHAT and FQNNGV. The CDR3 DNA reads TGTGCCAGCAGCCCACTAGCTTCCGGGGAGCTGTTTTTT. Amino acids: CASSPLASGELFF.

The chain couples TRBV7-9 to TRBJ2-1; weak D call: TRBD1 (6 bases). V lost 4 bases, J lost 8 bases, and 9 bases lay in between. In germline, CDR1 is SEHNR, CDR2 FQNEAQ (reference sequence). The CDR3 sequence is 12 residues long. The CDR3 loop reads CASSSHRDEQFF. The CDR3 DNA reads TGTGCCAGCAGCTCCCACAGGGATGAGCAGTTCTTC.

V and J are TRBV2 and TRBJ2-3; TRBD2 aligns across 16 bases. The trim removed 6 bases at V and 4 bases at J, leaving 1 base unmatched. CDR1 is SNHLY, CDR2 FYNNEI, per germline. This CDR3 has 15 residues. The CDR3 spells CASSGTSGRADTQYF. The CDR3 DNA reads TGTGCCAGCAGCGGGACTAGCGGGAGGGCAGATACGCAGTATTTT.

The chain couples TRBV27 to TRBJ2-1; 10 positions match TRBD1. The CDR3 length is 16 residues. Trimming removed 6 bases from V and 6 bases from J; junction bases left unmatched: 11. Germline V gene sequence: CDR1 MNHEY, CDR2 SMNVEV (reference sequence). The CDR3: CASSPRPGQGSNEQFF. DNA of the CDR3: TGTGCCAGCAGCCCCCGGCCGGGACAGGGGTCCAATGAGCAGTTCTTC.

This chain uses TRBV18 with TRBJ2-5; D is ambiguous. This CDR3 has 14 residues. CDR1 KGHSH and CDR2 LQKENI come from the germline V gene. Deletions cut 3 bases from V and 2 bases from J, with 10 bases between. In nucleotides, the CDR3 is TGTGCCAGCTCACCTTTCGACACGCAAGAGACCCAGTACTTC. Translated, it gives CASSPFDTQETQYF.

The chain uses TRBV2 and TRBJ1-1, with 8 positions matching TRBD1. Germline-derived CDR1 and CDR2 are SNHLY and FYNNEI. J lost 5 bases, V lost 3 bases, and 5 bases had no gene match. The CDR3 sequence is 14 residues long. CDR3: CASSDGQGLTEAFF. The CDR3 coding sequence is TGTGCCAGCAGTGATGGACAGGGATTAACTGAAGCTTTCTTT.

V gene TRBV19 combines with J gene TRBJ2-1; tentatively, D is TRBD1 (6 bases). The CDR3 is 13 amino acids. V lost 10 bases and J lost 6, with 16 bases in between. Germline V gene data show CDR1 as LNHDA and CDR2 as SQIVND (reference sequence). The CDR3 protein is CAMGAGTVNEQFF. The CDR3 DNA reads TGTGCCATGGGGGCAGGAACCGTCAATGAGCAGTTCTTC.

The chain carries TRBV7-9 and TRBJ2-7; 7 bases line up with TRBD1. Per germline, CDR1 SEHNR and CDR2 FQNEAQ (reference sequence). The CDR3 contains 14 residues. The J segment lost 0 bases and the V segment lost 3 bases, leaving 2 bases of the junction unmatched. The DNA of the CDR3 is TGTGCCAGCAGCTTCGGGGACAGCTCCTACGAGCAGTACTTC. It translates to CASSFGDSSYEQYF.

The gene calls are TRBV5-1 and TRBJ2-1; TRBD1 might be the D (7 bases). Trimming stripped 7 bases from V and 8 bases from J, with 22 bases between. Germline CDR1 SGHRS, CDR2 YFSETQ. The CDR3 sequence is 15 residues long. The CDR3 sequence is CASGGRQGIIDEQFF. The CDR3 DNA follows: TGCGCCAGCGGGGGGAGACAGGGAATCATCGATGAGCAGTTCTTC.

The V gene is TRBV9, the J gene TRBJ2-5, with 9 positions matching TRBD1. The J call is in doubt because the DNA end fits TRBJ2-7 better. In germline, CDR1 is SGDLS, CDR2 YYNGEE. The CDR3 consists of 13 residues. This CDR3 reads CASSLRQGDEQYF. CDR3 nucleotides: TGTGCCAGCAGCCTCCGACAGGGGGACGAGCAGTACTTC.

The CDR3 spells CASSLGGQGLAGELFF. CDR3 DNA: TGTGCCAGCAGCTTAGGAGGACAAGGGTTGGCCGGGGAGCTGTTTTTT. This chain joins TRBV11-2 and TRBJ2-2, with D possibly TRBD1 on 5 matching bases. Germline lookup yields CDR1 SGHAT and CDR2 FQNNGV. This CDR3 has 16 residues. V was pared by 1 base and J by 6 bases, with 15 bases between. The full variable domain, in which reference TRBV11-2 and TRBJ2-2 provide the parts outside the CDR3, is EAGVAQSPRYKIIEKRQSVAFWCNPISGHATLYWYQQILGQGPKLLIQFQNNGVVDDSQLPKDRFSAERLKGVDSTLKIQPAKLEDSAVYLCASSLGGQGLAGELFFGEGSRLTVL.

By sample fraction, this clone is medium-sized. J is TRBJ2-7 and V is TRBV7-9; maybe TRBD1 (6 bases). The CDR3 length is 17 residues. Germline V lookup: CDR1 SEHNR, CDR2 FQNEAQ (reference sequence). V was clipped by 6 bases and J by 2 bases, with 23 bases between them. The CDR3 sequence is CASSPRTTTGSPYEQYF. The CDR3 bases are TGTGCCAGCAGTCCGCGGACAACTACAGGGTCCCCCTACGAGCAGTACTTC.

The chain has TRBV6-1 and TRBJ2-3; possibly TRBD1 for D (6 bases). The V and J ends lost 10 bases and 4 bases respectively, with 18 bases between them. From germline, CDR1 is MNHNS and CDR2 SASEGT. The CDR3 is made up of 14 amino acids. The CDR3 nucleotides read TGTGCCACCTCACTGACAGGCCTCTCAGATACGCAGTATTTT. Translation: CATSLTGLSDTQYF.

CDR3 nucleotides: TGCGCCAGCAGCCTATTCGACAGGAACGGCAATCAGCCCCAGCATTTT. Its translation: CASSLFDRNGNQPQHF. The chain carries TRBV4-1 and TRBJ1-5, with TRBD1 as a possible D gene (6 bases). The germline CDR1 and CDR2 sequences are MGHRA and YSYEKL. V was pared by 4 bases and J by 2 bases, with 15 bases between. This CDR3 has 16 amino acids.

The chain is built from TRBV6-5 and TRBJ2-7; a possible D gene is TRBD1 (6 bases). The V end lost 6 bases, the J end lost 6 bases, and 15 bases lay between the germline ends. CDR3 size: 13 residues. Germline V lookup: CDR1 MNHEY, CDR2 SVGAGI. This CDR3 reads CASSPTGHGEQYF. The CDR3 nucleotides are TGTGCCAGCAGCCCGACAGGACACGGCGAGCAGTACTTC.

The chain employs TRBV9 and TRBJ2-1, with 8 bases that match TRBD1. This CDR3 region has 15 residues. Germline CDR1 reads SGDLS; CDR2 reads YYNGEE. The V and J ends lost 2 bases and 3 bases, in that order; junction bases with no gene match: 4. CDR3 DNA sequence: TGTGCCAGCAGCGTGGGACAGGACCGCTACAATGAGCAGTTCTTC. This gives the protein CASSVGQDRYNEQFF.

The CDR3 sequence: CASSLLGAEGGYEQYF. In nucleotides, the CDR3 is TGTGCCAGCAGCTTACTAGGGGCGGAAGGGGGCTACGAGCAGTACTTC. This chain joins TRBV13 and TRBJ2-7; D perhaps matches TRBD1 (6 bases). The V end lost 2 bases, the J end lost 3 bases, and 17 bases lay between the germline ends. Germline V gives CDR1 PRHDT, CDR2 FYEKMQ (reference sequence). The CDR3 covers 16 residues. The entire variable domain, with the rest obtained from reference TRBV13 and TRBJ2-7, is as follows: AAGVIQSPRHLIKEKRETATLKCYPIPRHDTVYWYQQGPGQDPQFLISFYEKMQSDKGSIPDRFSAQQFSDYHSELNMSSLELGDSALYFCASSLLGAEGGYEQYFGPGTRLTVT.